This TCR beta chain derives from a study of blood T cells in healthy people across ages (dated by TCRdb to the mid-2010s). Regarding the study in general: Template switching captured roughly one uniquely barcoded TCR beta cDNA molecule per two T cells in model experiments. Two additional independent replicas of 1 million unique cDNA reads from the same blood draw were analyzed for two donors (one aged 18 to 30 and one aged 80 or older). Donors were grouped into four age groups: young (average approximately 15 years), middle-aged (less than 40), aged (roughly 62) and long-lived (around 80). To avoid experimental bias, donors of different ages were spread randomly across the sequencing lanes. Using deep sequencing normalized with unique cDNA molecular identifiers, the study measured how TCR beta repertoire diversity changes with age.

General study outcomes and caveats: The long-lived group showed more naive CD4+ T cells, fewer expanded clones and increased TCR diversity than the aged group, suggesting age selection. Observed TCR beta diversity per million T cells fell roughly linearly with age, and a significant reduction was already apparent by age approximately 40. The CMV infection status of donors was not known, potentially confounding age-related changes in expanded clonotypes. Observed TCR beta diversity correlated strongly with the percentage of naive T cells measured by flow cytometry. Total diversity estimates from one million sequenced T cells were considered lower bounds and underestimates. Bulk unsorted PBMC profiling prevented conclusive comparison of naive and antigen-experienced compartments.

Worth noting for this clonotype: The antigen this receptor binds is unknown. Qualities for individual bases were not recorded, and no much larger clone is one base off.

The 39 donors, aged about 6 to 100 years, were systemically healthy Caucasian individuals from Russia. Each donor gave ten milliliters of peripheral blood, collected into EDTA-treated Vacutainer tubes. PBMCs were isolated by Ficoll-Paque density-gradient centrifugation, with at least 7 million obtained per sample. Trizol reagent was used to extract total RNA from the PBMCs, yielding at least 6 micrograms per sample. Naive CD45RAhigh/CD27high T cell percentages were measured by flow cytometry on a PBMC aliquot from every donor. The library was made by 5' RACE. The instrument given in TCRdb is Illumina HiSeq 2500. A second PCR of roughly 7 to 11 cycles was performed with a sample-barcoded 5' primer and a J-beta primer mix. Each TCR beta cDNA molecule received a unique molecular identifier from a template-switch 5' adaptor carrying 12 random nucleotides. Each sample yielded at least 2.5 million CDR3-containing paired-end reads. First-strand cDNA was synthesized from all RNA with the Mint cDNA synthesis kit, primed by a TRBC-specific oligonucleotide. After uracil-DNA glycosylase treatment, a first 18-cycle PCR used universal primers M1SS and BC2_uni_R on all cDNA. Processing in the source paper ran as follows. For normalization, 1 million high-quality reads, each with a distinct molecular identifier, were randomly selected from each sample. Instead of being binned into consensus sequences, reads that shared molecular identifiers were thrown out. MiTCR, with a Q25 quality threshold and the strictest error-elimination algorithm, was used for CDR3 identification, clonotype clustering and error correction. A nonparametric unseen species model with Euler transformation was used to estimate lower-bound total TCR beta diversity. The raw public data were reprocessed by TCRdb itself: fastp quality trimming at Q25, MiXCR clonotype calling, in-frame beta chains only. Each entry is one CDR3 protein sequence, shown with its most common DNA and genes. TCRdb, rather than the study authors, made the V and J calls. The sample contains fewer than 700,000 distinct CDR3 sequences, more than 45% of them found a single time. The biggest ten clones account for around 23% of the sample.

CDR1 and CDR2, per the germline V gene, are SQVTM and ANQGSEA. The CDR3 runs 13 amino acids, cysteine and phenylalanine included. Only the CDR3 portion is preserved as DNA: 39 bases, with reading frame beginning at the first base. Sequencing was done on a sample of blood. The source is a man aged 80 or over in good health. This sequence uses TRBV29-1 and TRBJ2-1; TRBD2 is a weak D gene call, 6 bases matching. The CDR3 sequence is CSSLLGRGNEQFF. The DNA sequence is as follows: TGCAGTTCACTTCTCGGGAGAGGCAATGAGCAGTTCTTC.